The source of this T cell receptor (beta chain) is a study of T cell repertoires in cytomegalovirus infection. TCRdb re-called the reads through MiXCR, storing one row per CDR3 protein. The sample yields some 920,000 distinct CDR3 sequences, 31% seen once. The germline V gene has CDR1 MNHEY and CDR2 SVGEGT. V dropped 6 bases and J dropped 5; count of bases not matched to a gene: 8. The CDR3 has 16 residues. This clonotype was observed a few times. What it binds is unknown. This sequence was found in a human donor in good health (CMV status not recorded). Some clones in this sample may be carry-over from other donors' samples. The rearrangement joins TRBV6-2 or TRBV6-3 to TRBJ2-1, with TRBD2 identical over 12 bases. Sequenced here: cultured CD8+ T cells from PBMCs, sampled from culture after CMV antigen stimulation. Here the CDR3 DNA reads TGTGCCAGCAGAAAACTAGCGGGGGGCAGTAACAATGAGCAGTTCTTC. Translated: CASRKLAGGSNNEQFF.